The clone carrying this TCR beta chain was counted between two and nine times. This record belongs to a study of cytomegalovirus exposure and HLA in healthy donors. The PCR ran on 60 Vbeta and 13 Jbeta primers. Sequenced by immunoSEQ multiplex PCR; TCRdb stores in-frame clones only, minus some. The sample carries 100,000 to 150,000 clones, around 70% recorded once. The CDR3 consists of 17 residues. CDR1 is SEHNR and CDR2 is FQNEAQ in the germline V gene (reference sequence). V shed 1 base and J shed 3 bases, with 15 bases lying between them. The clonotype originates from a woman between 55 and 75 years old in good health and CMV-seropositive. This chain joins TRBV7-9 and TRBJ2-2; D perhaps matches TRBD1 (6 bases). The sample taken for sequencing was PBMCs. The CDR3 DNA reads as TGTGCCAGCAGCTTAGGGCAGGGGACCGCTTACACCGGGGAGCTGTTTTTT. This sequence encodes CASSLGQGTAYTGELFF.